Presented here are 10 T cell receptor beta chains from one specimen sequenced in a study of blood T cell repertoires in COVID-19. The data were produced by immunoSEQ multiplex PCR, yet TCRdb's version contains in-frame clones alone and is incomplete. The data contain over 200,000 clones, 75% to 90% of them seen just once; the ten biggest clones take up 1.2%. Material: PBMCs or T cells enriched from blood (not recorded which). These receptor sequences come from a man younger than 40 who had recovered from COVID-19.

The chain links TRBV28 to TRBJ2-3, with TRBD1 identical over 10 bases. The CDR3 covers 15 residues. Unmatched junction bases numbered 5, after V lost 5 bases and J lost 3 bases. The germline gives CDR1 MDHEN, CDR2 SYDVKM. The CDR3 DNA sequence: TGTGCCAGCAGTGCCCGGGACAGGGGTACAGATACGCAGTATTTT. It specifies CASSARDRGTDTQYF. The full variable domain, in which reference TRBV28 and TRBJ2-3 provide the parts outside the CDR3, is DVKVTQSSRYLVKRTGEKVFLECVQDMDHENMFWYRQDPGLGLRLIYFSYDVKMKEKGDIPEGYSVSREKKERFSLILESASTNQTSMYLCASSARDRGTDTQYFGPGTRLTVL.

The V call is TRBV4-1, the J call TRBJ2-6; 8 nucleotides align to TRBD1. CDR3 length: 16 amino acids. In germline, CDR1 is MGHRA, CDR2 YSYEKL. V lost 6 bases to trimming and J lost 3 bases; unmatched junction nucleotides: 7. DNA of the CDR3: TGCGCCAGCAGTCACGTTGGACAGGGTGGGGCCAACGTCCTGACTTTC. Residues: CASSHVGQGGANVLTF.

The chain links TRBV3-1 (or the pseudogene TRBV3-2) to TRBJ2-7; 9 nucleotides agree with TRBD2. The CDR3 is 16 amino acids. V lost 4 bases to trimming and J lost 2 bases; unmatched junction nucleotides: 9. The germline CDR1 and CDR2 sequences are LGHDT and YNNKEL (reference sequence). The CDR3 nucleotides are TGTGCCAGCAGCCGGAGTAGCGGGAGTCCGACCTACGAGCAGTACTTC. Encoded protein: CASSRSSGSPTYEQYF.

This chain links TRBV5-1 with TRBJ2-1; D is unclear. This CDR3 spans 15 amino acids. The V gene's germline CDR1 is SGHRS and CDR2 YFSETQ. V gave up 0 bases and J gave up 2 bases, with 9 bases separating them. The CDR3 sequence: CASSLAPQTYNEQFF. The CDR3, as DNA: TGCGCCAGCAGCTTGGCCCCACAGACCTACAATGAGCAGTTCTTC.

The sample holds a few counts of this clone. The chain is built from TRBV5-1 and TRBJ2-7; maybe TRBD2 (5 bases). The CDR3 is made up of 14 amino acids. Germline lookup yields CDR1 SGHRS and CDR2 YFSETQ. Trimming removed 4 bases from V and 2 bases from J, with 13 bases in between. This CDR3 reads CASSLPGITYEQYF. Written as DNA, the CDR3 is TGCGCCAGCAGCCTACCGGGAATTACCTACGAGCAGTACTTC.

A single count supports this clone. The gene calls are TRBV2 and TRBJ2-7; tentative D call: TRBD1 (6 bases). The CDR3 covers 14 residues. Looked up from germline, CDR1 is SNHLY and CDR2 is FYNNEI. V was cut by 4 bases and J by 2 bases, with 12 bases left in between. CDR3 nucleotides: TGTGCCAGCAGTGGAGAACAGGGCCCCTACGAGCAGTACTTC. This gives the protein CASSGEQGPYEQYF.

V is TRBV30 and J is TRBJ1-1; D remains ambiguous. CDR3 length: 13 amino acids. Per the germline V gene, CDR1 is GTSNPN and CDR2 is SVGIG (reference sequence). The V end was cut by 2 bases, the J end by 4 bases, with 11 bases between. CDR3 bases: TGTGCCTGGAGTTCGCGACGGGGCACTGAAGCTTTCTTT. Protein sequence: CAWSSRRGTEAFF.

The rearrangement uses TRBV27 and TRBJ1-2; a weak D match, TRBD1 (5 bases). Trimming pared 4 bases from V and 8 bases from J, leaving 14 bases between. Germline V gene sequence: CDR1 MNHEY, CDR2 SMNVEV (reference sequence). The CDR3 runs 13 residues. CDR3 sequence: CASSSQGVAGYTF. CDR3 in DNA: TGTGCCAGCAGTTCCCAGGGTGTGGCAGGCTACACCTTC.

The rearrangement joins TRBV19 to TRBJ1-3, with D uncertain. V was clipped by 3 bases and J by 4 bases, with 13 bases between them. Germline lookup yields CDR1 LNHDA and CDR2 SQIVND (reference sequence). The CDR3 has 15 residues. This CDR3 reads CASSIGSTGGNTIYF. The DNA for the CDR3 is TGTGCCAGTAGTATCGGGTCTACCGGAGGAAACACCATATATTTT.

The V call is TRBV11-2, the J call TRBJ2-3; TRBD2 aligns across 9 bases. The CDR3 runs 16 residues. Germline CDR1 is SGHAT and CDR2 is FQNNGV. V dropped 6 bases and J dropped 2; count of bases not matched to a gene: 9. CDR3 DNA: TGTGCCAGCAGTCTTAGCGGGAGACCCCTCACAGATACGCAGTATTTT. Amino acids: CASSLSGRPLTDTQYF.